A selection of T cell receptor beta chains follows, all from one sample in a study of blood T cell repertoires in COVID-19. TCRdb keeps only in-frame clones here, not all; method: immunoSEQ multiplex PCR. The sample records about 84,000 clones, approximately 80% being singletons. Input material: peripheral blood. These receptors were obtained from a woman aged 80 or over with acute or convalescent COVID-19. Each CDR3 is given with its conserved first and last residue. Each record gives: V gene, CDR3 length, J gene, CDR3 protein.

v_call: TRBV18; cdr3_length: 14; j_call: TRBJ2-5; cdr3_aa: CASSPSQGLETQYF
v_call: TRBV5-1; cdr3_length: 15; j_call: TRBJ2-2; cdr3_aa: CASSFDPGATGELFF
v_call: TRBV5-8; cdr3_length: 14; j_call: TRBJ1-1; cdr3_aa: CASSSGKGRTEAFF
v_call: TRBV28; cdr3_length: 15; j_call: TRBJ1-5; cdr3_aa: CASSSFQQGNQPQHF
v_call: TRBV27; cdr3_length: 15; j_call: TRBJ1-6; cdr3_aa: CASRTESSYNSPLHF
v_call: TRBV7-8; cdr3_length: 15; j_call: TRBJ1-2; cdr3_aa: CASSLGVGANYGYTF
v_call: TRBV10-2; cdr3_length: 14; j_call: TRBJ1-1; cdr3_aa: CASSEPTATTEAFF
v_call: TRBV12-5; cdr3_length: 14; j_call: TRBJ2-4; cdr3_aa: CASGSIGQGFIQYF
v_call: TRBV6-2/TRBV6-3; cdr3_length: 14; j_call: TRBJ2-5; cdr3_aa: CASSSRHLQETQYF
v_call: TRBV29-1; cdr3_length: 15; j_call: TRBJ1-3; cdr3_aa: CSVLAGTGGGNTIYF
v_call: TRBV7-7; cdr3_length: 14; j_call: TRBJ2-7; cdr3_aa: CASSPRGDSYEQYF
v_call: TRBV9; cdr3_length: 15; j_call: TRBJ2-5; cdr3_aa: CASSAIAGAQETQYF
v_call: TRBV6-6; cdr3_length: 15; j_call: TRBJ1-2; cdr3_aa: CASRSPTGANYGYTF
v_call: TRBV5-1; cdr3_length: 14; j_call: TRBJ1-1; cdr3_aa: CASSSGTGGSEAFF
v_call: TRBV30; cdr3_length: 13; j_call: TRBJ1-5; cdr3_aa: CAWRSQGNQPQHF
v_call: TRBV6-5; cdr3_length: 14; j_call: TRBJ2-7; cdr3_aa: CASSLEGSSYEQYF
v_call: TRBV27; cdr3_length: 16; j_call: TRBJ1-4; cdr3_aa: CASRRGFESGNEKLFF
v_call: TRBV19; cdr3_length: 16; j_call: TRBJ1-5; cdr3_aa: CASIEALTIGNQPQHF
v_call: TRBV5-1; cdr3_length: 16; j_call: TRBJ2-3; cdr3_aa: CASSLGLAGGQDTQYF
v_call: TRBV7-9; cdr3_length: 14; j_call: TRBJ1-4; cdr3_aa: CASSLRQDNEKLFF
v_call: TRBV4-1; cdr3_length: 13; j_call: TRBJ1-2; cdr3_aa: CASSRSVHYGYTF
v_call: TRBV30; cdr3_length: 15; j_call: TRBJ2-2; cdr3_aa: CAWSPKQVPTGELFF
v_call: TRBV7-2; cdr3_length: 14; j_call: TRBJ2-5; cdr3_aa: CASSSLAGQETQYF
v_call: TRBV6-1; cdr3_length: 16; j_call: TRBJ2-3; cdr3_aa: CASSGHLLRETDTQYF
v_call: TRBV6-5; cdr3_length: 14; j_call: TRBJ2-3; cdr3_aa: CASSYGGGLDTQYF
v_call: TRBV28; cdr3_length: 13; j_call: TRBJ1-2; cdr3_aa: CASSGQGVYGYTF
v_call: TRBV5-6; cdr3_length: 15; j_call: TRBJ2-1; cdr3_aa: CASSAGTETYNEQFF
v_call: TRBV3-1/TRBV3-2; cdr3_length: 16; j_call: TRBJ2-2; cdr3_aa: CASSQGFIQATGELFF
v_call: TRBV6-5; cdr3_length: 15; j_call: TRBJ2-2; cdr3_aa: CASRTSGGFVGELFF
v_call: TRBV6-2/TRBV6-3; cdr3_length: 12; j_call: TRBJ1-2; cdr3_aa: CASSYLWQGYTF
v_call: TRBV2; cdr3_length: 14; j_call: TRBJ2-3; cdr3_aa: CASSEGAYGYTQYF
v_call: TRBV6-1; cdr3_length: 11; j_call: TRBJ1-1; cdr3_aa: CASSDGGVAFF
v_call: TRBV7-2; cdr3_length: 14; j_call: TRBJ2-7; cdr3_aa: CASSLGQGVYEQYF
v_call: TRBV6-5; cdr3_length: 14; j_call: TRBJ1-1; cdr3_aa: CASTDPGGNTEAFF
v_call: TRBV6-5; cdr3_length: 15; j_call: TRBJ1-3; cdr3_aa: CASSPPSGQGHTIYF
v_call: TRBV5-1; cdr3_length: 17; j_call: TRBJ1-6; cdr3_aa: CASSLAGLGVNNSPLHF
v_call: TRBV5-1; cdr3_length: 15; j_call: TRBJ1-4; cdr3_aa: CASSSTGGIVEKLFF
v_call: TRBV3-1/TRBV3-2; cdr3_length: 14; j_call: TRBJ1-1; cdr3_aa: CASSRDHRYTEAFF
v_call: TRBV2; cdr3_length: 14; j_call: TRBJ1-4; cdr3_aa: CASSWFGRGEKLFF
v_call: TRBV2; cdr3_length: 16; j_call: TRBJ1-1; cdr3_aa: CASSERSGGGNTEAFF
v_call: TRBV27; cdr3_length: 22; j_call: TRBJ2-3; cdr3_aa: CASNRTPRRVTSGSFGTDTQYF
v_call: TRBV19; cdr3_length: 13; j_call: TRBJ2-5; cdr3_aa: CASSIRVRETQYF
v_call: TRBV15; cdr3_length: 16; j_call: TRBJ1-1; cdr3_aa: CATSRTLQGLNTEAFF
v_call: TRBV6-1; cdr3_length: 13; j_call: TRBJ1-6; cdr3_aa: CASSEQGDSPLHF
v_call: TRBV7-9; cdr3_length: 18; j_call: TRBJ2-7; cdr3_aa: CASSAGSSGGARGYEQYF
v_call: TRBV19; cdr3_length: 14; j_call: TRBJ1-6; cdr3_aa: CASRRQGYNSPLHF
v_call: TRBV7-2; cdr3_length: 16; j_call: TRBJ2-2; cdr3_aa: CASSKGLAGVTGELFF
v_call: TRBV15; cdr3_length: 15; j_call: TRBJ2-2; cdr3_aa: CATSRERGSTGELFF
v_call: TRBV9; cdr3_length: 18; j_call: TRBJ2-6; cdr3_aa: CASSAGTAGTSGANVLTF
v_call: TRBV7-8; cdr3_length: 13; j_call: TRBJ2-7; cdr3_aa: CASGFKQGYEQYF
v_call: TRBV2; cdr3_length: 15; j_call: TRBJ1-3; cdr3_aa: CASSHRGASGNTIYF